This TCR beta chain stems from a study of glioma-infiltrating T cells after dendritic cell vaccination (dated by TCRdb to about 2016). In terms of the full investigation: The cohort comprised about 15 glioblastoma patients from Phase I and II dendritic cell vaccination trials, 9 newly diagnosed and 6 with recurrent disease. In glioblastoma patients vaccinated with dendritic cells, deep sequencing of TCR beta CDR3 regions served to measure tumor-infiltrating lymphocyte content and to compare repertoires between tumor and blood. Each patient was given three intradermal dendritic cell vaccine injections, spaced two weeks apart, in the arm below the axilla. Autologous tumor lysate-pulsed dendritic cell vaccination was administered to the patients between the early 2000s and the early 2010s. To make the vaccine, monocyte-derived dendritic cells were cultured for roughly seven days with IL-4 and GM-CSF and then pulsed overnight with autologous tumor lysate. Survival after dendritic cell vaccination was correlated with TCR sequencing metrics, such as TIL content and the overlap between tumor and blood repertoires.

The sample's time point label, decoded: after dendritic cell vaccination, including at tumor progression/relapse. Selection of patients required sufficient residual fresh-frozen tumor tissue and over two years of available survival data. An isocitrate dehydrogenase mutation was not carried by any of the glioblastoma patients, although molecular status was otherwise variable. PBMC were collected before vaccination, two weeks after the third vaccination, and at tumor progression when it occurred. Genomic DNA was extracted with the Qiagen DNeasy Blood extraction Kit. Here is what the overall study found, with its caveats: The TCR overlap response model with three groups was called speculative and said to need prospective validation. Longer time to progression and overall survival after dendritic cell vaccination were predicted by higher estimated pretreatment TIL content. TCR clonality showed no direct relationship with survival, which suggests that a diverse polyclonal response may matter. The cohort was small and heterogeneous, only a few patients had full blood and tumor sets, and even fewer had initial-recurrent tumor pairs.

This clone was detected once. This clone's antigen is unknown. Per-base quality was not reported, and no clone a single base away is much larger than it. Using the immunoSEQ assay, TCRB CDR3 regions were amplified from 1.5 to 2 micrograms of genomic DNA, or from all available DNA when less than that was on hand. The multiplex PCR employed 60 forward primers targeting TCR V beta segments and 13 reverse primers targeting J beta segments. To estimate reads per starting template, synthetic control templates were spiked into each sample at limiting dilution. Sequencing produced 87 bp reads on the Illumina HiSeq System. As for how the authors treated the data: PCR and sequencing errors were removed by a nearest neighbor algorithm that merged closely related sequences. TCR overlap was defined as the percentage of unique tumor TCR beta sequences that were also present in the same patient's peripheral blood. TCRdb retrieved this table from immuneACCESS and kept in-frame rearrangements only. Not all clones are present; in checked studies, unresolved V genes account for under half, and no reason is known for the remainder. V, J and clone size reflect that table, while D and trimming were determined from the DNA. This sample is represented by approximately 85,000 clones; about 85% of them were singletons. Clones ranked in the top ten supply about 8.5% of the sample.

This receptor was identified in a human donor with glioblastoma. The sample in question was blood, obtained after dendritic cell vaccination.

The CDR3 region reads CASSLGNRGGNQPQHF. Read as DNA, the sequence is TGTGCCAGCAGCTTAGGTAACAGGGGAGGTAATCAGCCCCAGCATTTT. This chain is built from TRBV11-2 and TRBJ1-5, and TRBD1 aligns with 7 junction nucleotides. From V the trimming removes 1 base and from J it removes 4 bases, while the gene matches leave 7 bases of the junction unaccounted for. CDR1 and CDR2, per the germline V gene, are SGHAT and FQNNGV. Counted from cysteine to phenylalanine, this CDR3 has 16 amino acids. Only the CDR3 region is kept as DNA, spanning 48 bases read in frame from base 1.